The entry that follows covers one T cell receptor (beta chain) sequence. Its antigen is not identified. Researchers ran the PCR with 60 Vbeta and 13 Jbeta primers. TCRdb's copy holds only in-frame clones and misses some; the assay was immunoSEQ multiplex PCR. The sample yields 140,000 to 150,000 clones, approximately 68% seen once. The CDR3 contains 13 residues. Germline CDR1 and CDR2: SGHNT and YYREEE (reference sequence). Trimming removed 1 base at V and 4 bases at J, with 8 bases between. The record originates from a study of cytomegalovirus exposure and HLA in healthy donors. Whole-study context: The study's early data release held about 85 million unique TCRs from HLA-typed donors. Study-level results: With later analysis, a missense DCLRE1C variant became linked to TCR beta V- and J-gene trimming. In a later analysis, DRB1 alleles had the most associated TCRs; HLA-C alleles the fewest.

The source material was PBMCs. The clonotype comes from a man in his forties in good health and CMV-seronegative. The chain carries TRBV5-4 and TRBJ1-2; no clear D gene. The CDR3 here is CASSLSGPYGYTF. The CDR3 nucleotides are TGTGCCAGCAGCTTGTCGGGTCCCTATGGCTACACCTTC.